This T cell receptor beta chain is from a study of beta chain features in type 1 diabetes. Every isolated RNA sample was fully reverse transcribed, so sequencing captured expressed TCRB transcripts. The data were produced by immunoSEQ multiplex PCR, yet TCRdb's version contains in-frame clones alone and is incomplete. Here the sample spans about 450,000 clones, more than 9.5% being singletons. This clone was recorded a few times. The germline V gene has CDR1 SEHNR and CDR2 FQNEAQ (reference sequence). The CDR3 has 13 residues. V was shortened by 5 bases and J by 7 bases, with 14 bases between the two germline ends.

The gene calls are TRBV7-9 and TRBJ1-2, with D tentatively TRBD1 (6 bases). This TCR was recovered from a woman between 18 and 30 years old in good health. The specimen sequenced was naive CD4+ T cells from blood. The CDR3, as DNA: TGTGCCAGCAGCCCTTTCGGGGGCGGTGGCTACACCTTC. It is translated as CASSPFGGGGYTF.